The T cell receptor (beta chain) described here comes from a study of monozygotic twins with inflammatory bowel disease. General study findings and limits: Resolution of different T cell subtypes was not achieved.

TCRdb reprocessed the 5' RACE reads, keeping one entry per CDR3 protein, no DNA. This table lists approximately 100,000 distinct CDR3 sequences. To note about this clonotype: Its target is unknown.

Unfractionated whole blood yielded total RNA, and T cells were not sorted. The source is a human donor with ulcerative colitis or Crohn's disease, or a healthy co-twin of an affected twin (not recorded which). Sequencing was carried out using blood.

The chain's CDR3 is CASTPRADGSYNEQFF. The V and J genes are TRBV5-5 and TRBJ2-1; there is no DNA to check the TCRdb D call of TRBD1. The CDR3 covers 16 residues. CDR1 is SGHKS, CDR2 YYEKEE, per germline (reference sequence).